The 31 T cell receptor beta chains below all came from one sample that was sequenced in a study of T cell responses to AZD1222 COVID-19 vaccine. Sequencing was performed with immunoSEQ multiplex PCR; in TCRdb, only in-frame clones are kept and a portion is missing. The profile covers roughly 160,000 clones, with roughly 85% appearing a single time and about 1% taken by the ten largest. The input for sequencing was peripheral blood, taken 28 days after the second AZD1222 dose. Receptor source: an adult who received the AZD1222 COVID-19 vaccine.

This clone was counted ten times or more. V and J are TRBV3-1 (or the pseudogene TRBV3-2) and TRBJ1-2; D might be TRBD1 (5 bases). This CDR3 has 14 amino acids. Germline values: CDR1 LGHDT, CDR2 YNNKEL (reference sequence). V was clipped by 3 bases and J by 4 bases, with 12 bases between them. The CDR3 bases are TGTGCCAGCAGCCACCTAGACAGAGCCTATGGCTACACCTTC. Encoded protein: CASSHLDRAYGYTF.

The chain combines TRBV4-3 with TRBJ2-2, with unresolved D. Germline assignment: CDR1 LGHNA and CDR2 YSLEER. There are 14 residues in the CDR3. V was cut by 1 base and J by 1 base, with 4 bases left in between. CDR3 amino acids: CASSQAKNTGELFF. The CDR3 DNA reads TGCGCCAGCAGCCAAGCCAAGAACACCGGGGAGCTGTTTTTT.

The chain combines TRBV30 with TRBJ1-2; D perhaps matches TRBD1 (5 bases). Germline V gene sequence: CDR1 GTSNPN, CDR2 SVGIG (reference sequence). The ends were cut back, 3 bases at V and 0 bases at J, with 8 bases in the middle. The CDR3 totals 13 residues. CDR3 nucleotide sequence: TGTGCCTGGAGGGGGGTCGCTAACTATGGCTACACCTTC. This sequence encodes CAWRGVANYGYTF.

The V gene is TRBV7-9, the J gene TRBJ2-1; D call uncertain. Germline CDR1 is SEHNR and CDR2 is FQNEAQ (reference sequence). Trimming pared 7 bases from V and 7 bases from J, leaving 14 bases between. The CDR3 length is 13 residues. CDR3 DNA sequence: TGTGCCAGCAACCCAGGTCAGGAAAATGAGCAGTTCTTC. As protein: CASNPGQENEQFF.

The chain recombines TRBV25-1 with TRBJ2-1; tentatively, D is TRBD2 (6 bases). Germline V lookup: CDR1 MGHDK, CDR2 SYGVNS. V shed 4 bases and J shed 6 bases, with 19 bases lying between them. The CDR3 contains 16 residues. The CDR3 sequence is CASSGGIRDLINEQFF. The CDR3 bases are TGTGCCAGCAGTGGGGGGATCCGGGACTTGATCAATGAGCAGTTCTTC.

The chain links TRBV3-1 (or the pseudogene TRBV3-2) to TRBJ1-2, with 11 bases aligning to TRBD1. The V gene end was trimmed by 1 base and the J gene end by 8 bases; junction bases not matched to a gene: 6. CDR1 and CDR2 (germline): LGHDT, YNNKEL (reference sequence). This CDR3 spans 15 amino acids. The CDR3 DNA sequence: TGTGCCAGCAGCCAAGCCCCCGGGACAGGGGGAGGCTACACCTTC. It specifies CASSQAPGTGGGYTF.

V gene TRBV7-2 combines with J gene TRBJ2-3; TRBD1 aligns across 9 bases. Per the germline V gene, CDR1 is SGHTA and CDR2 is FQGNSA. Trimming cost V 5 bases and J 3 bases; bases outside gene matches: 12. This CDR3 is 17 amino acids long. The chain's CDR3 is CASSKQGAPRVTDTQYF. For the CDR3, the DNA is TGTGCCAGCAGCAAACAGGGGGCGCCTAGGGTGACAGATACGCAGTATTTT.

V gene TRBV6-2 or TRBV6-3 combines with J gene TRBJ2-7; the D call may be TRBD1 or TRBD2 (5 bases each). CDR1 is MNHEY and CDR2 is SVGEGT in the germline V gene. The CDR3 has 16 residues. Trimming removed 0 bases from V and 2 bases from J, with 14 bases in between. CDR3 sequence (DNA): TGTGCCAGCAGTTACTCCCTCGGGACGGTAACCTACGAGCAGTACTTC. Translation: CASSYSLGTVTYEQYF.

The chain has TRBV19 and TRBJ2-1, with 14 nucleotides matching TRBD2. The length of the CDR3 is 19 residues. Germline V gene lookup returns CDR1 LNHDA and CDR2 SQIVND (reference sequence). Germline trimming cut 4 bases from V and 8 bases from J; bases unmatched to any gene: 16. Written as DNA, the CDR3 is TGTGCCAGTAGTAGAAGGGGACTAGCGGGGGTCAAAGGAGGTGATGAGCAGTTCTTC. This gives the protein CASSRRGLAGVKGGDEQFF.

The V gene is TRBV9, the J gene TRBJ2-1; 8 bases map to TRBD2. The junction had 9 bases not matched to a gene; V was cut back by 3 bases and J by 4 bases. Germline assignment: CDR1 SGDLS and CDR2 YYNGEE. The length of the CDR3 is 16 residues. The CDR3 here is CASSAGGAWAYNEQFF. In DNA form, the CDR3 reads TGTGCCAGCAGCGCCGGGGGGGCCTGGGCATACAATGAGCAGTTCTTC.

This rearrangement joins TRBV7-2 to TRBJ2-7; perhaps D is TRBD1 or TRBD2 (5 bases each). Looked up from germline, CDR1 is SGHTA and CDR2 is FQGNSA. The CDR3 loop spans 15 amino acids. Trimming cost V 1 base and J 3 bases, with 13 bases left between them. As DNA, the CDR3 is TGTGCCAGCAGCTTAGATCCGGGACCGGGCTACGAGCAGTACTTC. Encoded protein: CASSLDPGPGYEQYF.

This clone was observed once. The chain combines TRBV12-5 with TRBJ2-2; D ambiguous. CDR1 and CDR2 from the germline V gene are LGHNT and FRNRAP. The CDR3 loop spans 16 amino acids. The germline V and J ends were trimmed by 3 bases and 7 bases, with 18 bases remaining between them. CDR3 amino acids: CASGFTGATVGGELFF. The CDR3 nucleotides read TGTGCTAGTGGTTTCACGGGTGCAACGGTCGGCGGGGAGCTGTTTTTT.

This sequence joins TRBV5-4 and TRBJ2-7; 7 positions match TRBD1. Looked up from germline, CDR1 is SGHNT and CDR2 is YYREEE (reference sequence). The junction had 12 bases not matched to a gene; V was cut back by 4 bases and J by 2 bases. The CDR3 covers 16 residues. DNA of the CDR3: TGTGCCAGCAGCCTAGGGTCGTCAGGGGGTCCCTACGAGCAGTACTTC. Encoded protein: CASSLGSSGGPYEQYF.

This clone was picked up a small number of times. The chain employs TRBV28 and TRBJ2-1; the D call may be TRBD1 or TRBD2 (6 bases each). Germline V gene sequence: CDR1 MDHEN, CDR2 SYDVKM. This CDR3 comprises 16 residues. The V gene lost 6 bases and the J gene lost 6 bases, with 21 bases spanning the gap. CDR3 protein: CASRPKQGRSGNEQFF. The CDR3 nucleotides are TGTGCCAGCAGGCCGAAACAGGGTCGTAGCGGCAATGAGCAGTTCTTC.

The chain employs TRBV5-4 and TRBJ2-3; TRBD2 agrees at 12 bases. Germline lookup yields CDR1 SGHNT and CDR2 YYREEE (reference sequence). The CDR3 totals 19 residues. V lost 4 bases to trimming and J lost 1 base; unmatched junction nucleotides: 13. The CDR3 loop is CASSLNLAGGLFGTDTQYF. The CDR3 DNA sequence: TGTGCCAGCAGCCTGAACCTAGCGGGGGGGCTATTTGGCACAGATACGCAGTATTTT.

This clone came up a few times. V usage is TRBV29-1 and J usage is TRBJ1-1; no definite D call. V lost 2 bases to trimming and J lost 4 bases, with 8 bases between them. CDR3 length: 12 amino acids. Per the germline V gene, CDR1 is SQVTM and CDR2 is ANQGSEA. CDR3 in amino acids: CSVETGGTEAFF. For the CDR3, the DNA is TGCAGCGTTGAAACGGGAGGCACTGAAGCTTTCTTT.

This clone was observed a few times. The V and J genes are TRBV6-5 and TRBJ1-2; 7 bases align to TRBD1. V shed 6 bases, J shed 4 bases, and the junction held 5 bases outside the gene matches. CDR1 and CDR2 from the germline V gene are MNHEY and SVGAGI. The CDR3 is 13 residues long. The CDR3 sequence is CASSPGQLYGYTF. CDR3 nucleotides: TGTGCCAGCAGCCCGGGACAGCTCTATGGCTACACCTTC.

J is TRBJ2-5 and V is TRBV18; 11 nucleotides agree with TRBD1. With V trimmed by 3 bases and J by 5 bases, 8 bases remained unmatched. CDR1 is KGHSH, CDR2 LQKENI, per germline. CDR3 length equals 16 residues. CDR3 coding DNA: TGTGCCAGCTCACCCGGTGGGACAGGGGGATTGGAGACCCAGTACTTC. Amino acids: CASSPGGTGGLETQYF.

CDR3 sequence: CATSTPLWAREETQYF. CDR3 sequence (DNA): TGTGCCACCAGCACCCCGCTGTGGGCTAGGGAAGAGACCCAGTACTTC. The V and J genes are TRBV15 and TRBJ2-5; D ambiguous. Germline CDR1 LNHNV, CDR2 YYDKDF (reference sequence). This CDR3 is built from 16 residues. V was pared by 4 bases and J by 3 bases, with 18 bases between.

The chain links TRBV7-8 to TRBJ2-5; TRBD1 is a possible D gene (5 bases). The CDR3 is made up of 13 amino acids. The germline CDR1 and CDR2 sequences are SGHVS and FQNEAQ. The V gene lost 6 bases and the J gene lost 3 bases, with 11 bases spanning the gap. The CDR3 DNA is TGTGCCAGCAGGGAACAGGTCAAAGAGACCCAGTACTTC. Translation: CASREQVKETQYF.

The chain uses TRBV4-1 and TRBJ1-5, with D unclear. Germline CDR1 reads MGHRA; CDR2 reads YSYEKL. The CDR3 covers 15 residues. The V end lost 1 base, the J end lost 7 bases, and 14 bases lay between the germline ends. CDR3: CASSQGFEGWQPQHF. CDR3 bases: TGCGCCAGCAGCCAAGGATTTGAGGGTTGGCAGCCCCAGCATTTT.

Comment on this clone: The sample holds other DNA sequences that translate to the same CDR3. The genes are TRBV5-1 and TRBJ1-2; D remains unclear. The germline CDR1 and CDR2 sequences are SGHRS and YFSETQ. The CDR3 length is 14 residues. V was clipped by 0 bases and J by 0 bases, with 6 bases between them. The CDR3: CASSLEASNYGYTF. The CDR3 nucleotides read TGCGCCAGCAGCTTGGAGGCATCTAACTATGGCTACACCTTC.

V usage is TRBV18 and J usage is TRBJ1-4, with no clear D. Trimming cost V 4 bases and J 15 bases, with 15 bases left between them. Germline values: CDR1 KGHSH, CDR2 LQKENI. The CDR3 loop spans 12 amino acids. The CDR3 bases are TGTGCCAGCTCACGCCAGGCCCCCTTGTTGTTTTTT. Its protein product is CASSRQAPLLFF.

V usage is TRBV7-2 and J usage is TRBJ2-7; TRBD1 matches at 9 bases. Germline CDR1 and CDR2: SGHTA and FQGNSA. J was trimmed by 6 bases and V by 6 bases; bases with no gene match: 9. CDR3 length: 14 amino acids. CDR3 sequence reads: CASRLDRGAGEQYF. The CDR3 bases are TGTGCCAGCAGGTTGGACAGGGGCGCGGGCGAGCAGTACTTC.

The chain employs TRBV19 and TRBJ2-7, with 9 bases lining up with TRBD1. Germline assignment: CDR1 LNHDA and CDR2 SQIVND (reference sequence). The CDR3 is 15 residues long. The trim removed 6 bases at V and 0 bases at J, leaving 6 bases unmatched. Here the CDR3 reads CASRLGQGSSYEQYF. The CDR3 DNA is TGTGCCAGTAGGCTTGGACAGGGGAGCTCCTACGAGCAGTACTTC.

This clone turned up a few times. The chain joins TRBV5-4 to TRBJ1-1; 8 bases match TRBD1. CDR1 is SGHNT, CDR2 YYREEE, per germline (reference sequence). V was clipped by 4 bases and J by 5 bases; unmatched bases: 19. This CDR3 spans 18 amino acids. The CDR3 DNA is TGTGCCAGCAGCCCCTCAGGGTGGGGACAGGCCCAGGGTACTGAAGCTTTCTTT. Amino acid sequence: CASSPSGWGQAQGTEAFF.

The chain links TRBV7-2 to TRBJ1-2, with D maybe TRBD1 (6 bases). Trimming pared 1 base from V and 5 bases from J, leaving 14 bases between. Germline CDR1 SGHTA, CDR2 FQGNSA. The CDR3 loop spans 15 amino acids. The CDR3 sequence: CASSLETGLGYGYTF. CDR3 sequence (DNA): TGTGCCAGCAGCTTAGAGACAGGCCTAGGGTATGGCTACACCTTC.

The CDR3 nucleotides are TGCGCCAGCAGCTTGTTCGGCGATAGCAATCAGCCCCAGCATTTT. Residues: CASSLFGDSNQPQHF. V gene TRBV5-1 combines with J gene TRBJ1-5; no clear D gene. The CDR3 loop spans 15 amino acids. Germline lookup yields CDR1 SGHRS and CDR2 YFSETQ. Trimming took off 1 base at V and 0 bases at J, with 8 bases between the two ends.

V is TRBV12-3 or TRBV12-4 and J is TRBJ2-7, with 7 bases matching TRBD1. The CDR3 covers 13 residues. The V segment lost 6 bases and the J segment 1 base; nucleotides outside the gene matches: 3. In DNA, the CDR3 is TGTGCCAGCAGACCGGGACAGTCCTACGAGCAGTACTTC. Protein sequence: CASRPGQSYEQYF.

This chain connects TRBV6-2 or TRBV6-3 to TRBJ1-5, with TRBD1 as a possible D gene (6 bases). The CDR3 covers 16 residues. The germline V gene encodes CDR1 MNHEY and CDR2 SVGEGT. Trimming took 6 bases from V and 0 from J, leaving 15 bases between them. CDR3 DNA sequence: TGTGCCAGCAGCCCACCTCAGGGGCCTAGCAATCAGCCCCAGCATTTT. Residues: CASSPPQGPSNQPQHF.

The V and J genes are TRBV6-5 and TRBJ2-7, with 9 bases lining up with TRBD1. Germline V gene data show CDR1 as MNHEY and CDR2 as SVGAGI. The CDR3 runs 14 residues. V lost 6 bases, J lost 5 bases, and 8 bases stayed unmatched. In DNA form, the CDR3 reads TGTGCCAGCAGAAACAGGGGGCGGACAAACGAGCAGTACTTC. Its protein is CASRNRGRTNEQYF.